Sequencing of this T cell receptor beta chain was carried out in a study of blood T cell repertoires in COVID-19. Overall study: Acute-phase and convalescent COVID-19 samples originated in the United States, Italy and Spain. T cells, B-cell-depleted T cells, or PBMCs supplied cDNA or gDNA.

This clone was seen ten or more times. Recovery meant two consecutive negative NP/OP PCR tests, professional clearance, or resolved symptoms. Germline V gene data show CDR1 as SGHTS and CDR2 as YDEGEE. The CDR3 totals 14 residues. V was pared by 5 bases and J by 8 bases, with 19 bases between. TCRdb keeps only in-frame clones here, not all; method: immunoSEQ multiplex PCR. The sample has approximately 240,000 clones, around nine tenths seen once. This clonotype was obtained from a woman aged 18 to 35 who had recovered from COVID-19. The J gene is TRBJ1-2, the V gene TRBV5-8; no clear D. Sample: PBMCs or T cells enriched from blood (not recorded which). The CDR3 region is CASRRRSVRLGYTF. The CDR3 bases are TGTGCCAGCAGACGCCGTAGTGTCCGTTTAGGCTACACCTTC.